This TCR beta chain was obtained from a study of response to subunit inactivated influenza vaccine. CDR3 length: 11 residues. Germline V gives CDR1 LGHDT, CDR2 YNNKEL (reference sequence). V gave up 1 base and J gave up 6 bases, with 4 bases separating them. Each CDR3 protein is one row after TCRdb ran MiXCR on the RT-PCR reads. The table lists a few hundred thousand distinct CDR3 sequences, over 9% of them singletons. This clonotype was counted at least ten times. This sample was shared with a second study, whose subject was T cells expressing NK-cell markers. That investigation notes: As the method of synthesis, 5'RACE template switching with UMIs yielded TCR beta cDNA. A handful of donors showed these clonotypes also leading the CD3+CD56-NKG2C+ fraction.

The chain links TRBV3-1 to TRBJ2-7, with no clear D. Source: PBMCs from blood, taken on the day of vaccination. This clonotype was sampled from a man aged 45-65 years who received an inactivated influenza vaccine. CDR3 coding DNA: TGTGCCAGCAGCCAAGCTGGCGAGCAGTACTTC. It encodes CASSQAGEQYF.